A single sample gave rise to the 11 T cell receptor beta chains below, sequenced in a study of T cells in Graves' hyperthyroidism and ophthalmopathy. Template material for amplifying TCR beta CDR3 regions consisted of RNA transcripts. The study used the HTBI primer set for a first-round RT-PCR of the TCR CDR3. TCRdb reprocessed the multiplex PCR reads via MiXCR and lists one record per CDR3 protein. Of about 350,000 distinct CDR3 sequences listed, more than 11% are singletons. Sequenced sample: blood. The source of these receptors is a woman aged 25 to 39 with Graves' hyperthyroidism.

This clonotype was observed once. This rearrangement joins TRBV6-1 to TRBJ2-3; 10 bases agree with TRBD2. The V segment lost 5 bases and the J segment 0 bases; nucleotides outside the gene matches: 8. The CDR3 consists of 17 residues. The germline CDR1 and CDR2 sequences are MNHNS and SASEGT. The CDR3 DNA follows: TGTGCCAGCAGTAAGGATAGCGGGGGGCCTAGCACAGATACGCAGTATTTT. Translation: CASSKDSGGPSTDTQYF.

The chain carries TRBV10-3 and TRBJ2-3; possibly TRBD1 for D (6 bases). Germline V gene lookup returns CDR1 ENHRY and CDR2 SYGVKD. This CDR3 has 13 amino acids. V was shortened by 10 bases and J by 4 bases, with 15 bases between the two germline ends. CDR3 DNA sequence: TGTGCCACCGGGACACACGGGGCAGATACGCAGTATTTT. This sequence encodes CATGTHGADTQYF.

The chain uses TRBV10-1 and TRBJ2-3; no definite D call. The CDR3 runs to 14 residues. Germline CDR1 is WNHNN and CDR2 is SYGVQD (reference sequence). Trimming removed 2 bases from V and 6 bases from J, with 12 bases in between. CDR3 coding DNA: TGCGCCAGCAGTGAGGGCAGCCCCGTGGATACGCAGTATTTT. Translation: CASSEGSPVDTQYF.

This clonotype was seen a handful of times. The chain recombines TRBV10-1 with TRBJ2-1; 7 bases align to TRBD2. The CDR3 has 15 amino acids. The junction had 10 bases not matched to a gene; V was cut back by 3 bases and J by 8 bases. Germline CDR1 is WNHNN and CDR2 is SYGVQD (reference sequence). The CDR3 reads CASSDSGLGSYEQFF. The CDR3 DNA reads TGCGCCAGCAGTGATTCAGGACTAGGGTCCTATGAGCAGTTCTTC.

The chain links TRBV5-4 to TRBJ1-2; D is perhaps TRBD1 (5 bases). The V gene's germline CDR1 is SGHNT and CDR2 YYREEE (reference sequence). Deletions cut 0 bases from V and 8 bases from J, with 14 bases between. This CDR3 has 14 amino acids. Here the CDR3 DNA reads TGTGCCAGCAGCTTGGGTGGGGGTCTGCGGGGCTACACCTTC. Translated: CASSLGGGLRGYTF. Supplemented by reference TRBV5-4 and TRBJ1-2, the full variable domain reads ETGVTQSPTHLIKTRGQQVTLRCSSQSGHNTVSWYQQALGQGPQFIFQYYREEENGRGNFPPRFSGLQFPNYSSELNVNALELDDSALYLCASSLGGGLRGYTFGSGTRLTVV.

The chain carries TRBV27 and TRBJ2-1, with 9 bases matching TRBD1. The CDR3 has 14 residues. The V and J ends lost 5 bases and 6 bases, in that order; junction bases with no gene match: 5. The germline V gene has CDR1 MNHEY and CDR2 SMNVEV (reference sequence). The CDR3 protein is CASSQGQGINEQFF. CDR3 sequence (DNA): TGTGCCAGCAGTCAAGGACAGGGGATCAATGAGCAGTTCTTC.

The chain employs TRBV3-1 and TRBJ2-5; the match to TRBD1 covers 10 bases. Germline CDR1 LGHDT, CDR2 YNNKEL (reference sequence). The CDR3 consists of 17 residues. Trimming removed 0 bases from V and 4 bases from J; junction bases left unmatched: 8. The CDR3 region is CASSQDLPGQGSETQYF. CDR3 DNA: TGTGCCAGCAGCCAAGACCTTCCGGGACAGGGGTCAGAGACCCAGTACTTC.

This clonotype was found a few times. The chain uses TRBV20-1 and TRBJ1-1; weak D call: TRBD1 (6 bases). CDR1 DFQATT and CDR2 SNEGSKA come from the germline V gene (reference sequence). Trimming took off 5 bases at V and 4 bases at J, with 17 bases between the two ends. The CDR3 is 14 amino acids. As DNA, the CDR3 is TGCAGTGCTCACCCCGAGGGGGGCGGCACTGAAGCTTTCTTT. This gives the protein CSAHPEGGGTEAFF.

There are many counts of this clonotype. This sequence joins TRBV2 and TRBJ2-5, with a possible D match to TRBD2 (6 bases). Germline V gives CDR1 SNHLY, CDR2 FYNNEI. V was cut by 9 bases and J by 7 bases, with 24 bases left in between. CDR3 size: 15 residues. The CDR3 nucleotides are TGTGCCAGGATTACAGGCGGGACTGGCTGGGCGACCCAGTACTTC. This translates into CARITGGTGWATQYF.

The sample holds many counts of this clonotype. The chain joins TRBV2 to TRBJ2-6; D possibly corresponds to TRBD1 (5 bases). V gave up 3 bases and J gave up 2 bases, with 8 bases separating them. The CDR3 is made up of 15 amino acids. The germline gives CDR1 SNHLY, CDR2 FYNNEI. The DNA for the CDR3 is TGTGCCAGCAGTGATCAGGGTGCTGGGGCCAACGTCCTGACTTTC. Its translation is CASSDQGAGANVLTF.

This clonotype was observed at least ten times. V and J are TRBV9 and TRBJ2-3; possible D gene TRBD2, 6 bases. Germline CDR1 reads SGDLS; CDR2 reads YYNGEE. The CDR3 has 13 amino acids. Trimming shortened V by 0 bases and J by 8 bases, and 10 bases separated the two germline ends. The CDR3 reads CASSVVSEGTQYF. CDR3 DNA sequence: TGTGCCAGCAGCGTAGTTTCGGAGGGTACGCAGTATTTT.